The 14 T cell receptor beta chains reported below all come from one sample, sequenced in a study of T-cell memory formation after mild COVID-19. A single record per CDR3 protein comes from TCRdb applying MiXCR to the 5' RACE reads. This table has about 81,000 distinct CDR3 sequences, approximately 25% appearing once. The specimen was PBMCs or a T cell subset sorted from them (not recorded which). The receptors were gathered from a man aged 18-30 years who had mild COVID-19 (a few samples of this study predate the infection). Cell type and time point are not known.

There are a few counts of this clonotype. The V call is TRBV11-2, the J call TRBJ1-1; TRBD1 agrees at 10 bases. The CDR3 is 17 amino acids. V shed 6 bases and J 2 bases; nucleotides not matched to a gene: 12. Germline V gene lookup returns CDR1 SGHAT and CDR2 FQNNGV. CDR3 sequence (DNA): TGTGCCAGCAGATTCCCGAGTGACAGGGGGCTAAACACTGAAGCTTTCTTT. Translating it yields CASRFPSDRGLNTEAFF. The variable domain in full, with the rest retrieved from reference TRBV11-2 and TRBJ1-1, is EAGVAQSPRYKIIEKRQSVAFWCNPISGHATLYWYQQILGQGPKLLIQFQNNGVVDDSQLPKDRFSAERLKGVDSTLKIQPAKLEDSAVYLCASRFPSDRGLNTEAFFGQGTRLTVV.

CDR3: CASSLGGVTEAFF. The CDR3 nucleotides are TGTGCCAGCAGCTTGGGGGGGGTCACTGAAGCTTTCTTT. The genes are TRBV5-5 and TRBJ1-1; D may be TRBD1 (5 bases). V was trimmed by 0 bases and J by 4 bases, leaving 7 bases between them. CDR3 size: 13 residues. Germline lookup yields CDR1 SGHKS and CDR2 YYEKEE (reference sequence).

This clonotype turned up a few times. This rearrangement joins TRBV11-2 to TRBJ2-2, with D perhaps TRBD1 (6 bases). Germline CDR1 SGHAT, CDR2 FQNNGV. This CDR3 comprises 15 residues. Trimming left V 6 bases short and J 2 bases short, with 13 bases between. The CDR3 bases are TGTGCCAGCAGGCATTGGACAGAAAACACCGGGGAGCTGTTTTTT. It encodes CASRHWTENTGELFF.

A few counts support this clonotype. The rearrangement joins TRBV28 to TRBJ2-7; D remains ambiguous. Germline-derived CDR1 and CDR2 are MDHEN and SYDVKM. V shed 2 bases and J shed 3 bases, with 8 bases lying between them. The CDR3 extends over 13 amino acids. The CDR3 region has the DNA TGTGCCAGCAGTTTAGACGGAAACTACGAGCAGTACGTC. Translating it yields CASSLDGNYEQYV.

This chain uses TRBV11-2 with TRBJ2-7, with D maybe TRBD2 (7 bases). The CDR3 spans 15 residues. The germline V and J ends were trimmed by 5 bases and 2 bases, with 16 bases remaining between them. CDR1 is SGHAT and CDR2 is FQNNGV in the germline V gene. Here the CDR3 DNA reads TGTGCCAGCAGCCCACGGGGGCTAGCGGCCTACGAGCAGTACGTC. It yields the protein CASSPRGLAAYEQYV.

This clonotype turned up a few times. V gene TRBV6-6 combines with J gene TRBJ2-2; possible D gene TRBD1, 5 bases. Trimming removed 6 bases from V and 5 bases from J, with 10 bases in between. CDR1 MNHNY and CDR2 SVGAGI come from the germline V gene (reference sequence). CDR3 length: 13 amino acids. CDR3 sequence reads: CASRQTVTGELFF. DNA of the CDR3: TGTGCCAGCAGACAGACAGTAACCGGGGAGCTGTTTTTT.

The table lists this clonotype with many counts. The chain combines TRBV5-1 with TRBJ2-2; a possible D gene is TRBD1 (5 bases). The CDR3 contains 15 residues. Trimming left V 1 base short and J 7 bases short, with 14 bases between. Per the germline V gene, CDR1 is SGHRS and CDR2 is YFSETQ. The CDR3 sequence is CASSLKGNTDGELFF. The CDR3 DNA reads as TGCGCCAGCAGCTTGAAGGGGAACACGGACGGGGAGCTGTTTTTT.

This clonotype was found a few times. The chain has TRBV7-9 and TRBJ1-1; TRBD1 might be the D (6 bases). CDR3 size: 13 residues. Looked up from germline, CDR1 is SEHNR and CDR2 is FQNEAQ (reference sequence). The V end was cut by 5 bases, the J end by 3 bases, with 10 bases between. The DNA of the CDR3 is TGTGCCAGCAGCGACAGGCTATACACTGAAGCTTTCTTT. Translation gives CASSDRLYTEAFF.

This clonotype has a handful of counts. The rearrangement uses TRBV27 and TRBJ1-2, with a possible D match to TRBD1 (6 bases). The V end was cut by 2 bases, the J end by 8 bases, with 18 bases between. The germline CDR1 and CDR2 sequences are MNHEY and SMNVEV (reference sequence). The CDR3 has 15 residues. The DNA for the CDR3 is TGTGCCAGCAGTTTACAAGGGACACCTATCGGGGGCTACACCTTC. The encoded protein is CASSLQGTPIGGYTF.

The gene calls are TRBV13 and TRBJ2-7; tentative D call: TRBD1 (6 bases). Trimming removed 5 bases at V and 7 bases at J, with 15 bases between. This CDR3 spans 13 amino acids. Germline CDR1 and CDR2: PRHDT and FYEKMQ (reference sequence). CDR3 in amino acids: CASSRLQGREQYF. The CDR3 bases are TGTGCCAGCAGCCGCCTACAGGGTAGGGAGCAGTACTTC. Full variable domain (remainder filled in from reference TRBV13 and TRBJ2-7): AAGVIQSPRHLIKEKRETATLKCYPIPRHDTVYWYQQGPGQDPQFLISFYEKMQSDKGSIPDRFSAQQFSDYHSELNMSSLELGDSALYFCASSRLQGREQYFGPGTRLTVT.

The gene calls are TRBV7-2 and TRBJ2-1, with a possible D match to TRBD2 (5 bases). Germline V CDR1 and CDR2: SGHTA, FQGNSA. This CDR3 is 11 amino acids long. V lost 4 bases and J lost 7, with 5 bases in between. The CDR3 coding sequence is TGTGCCAGCAGCTCGGGGAATGAGCAGTTCTTC. It yields the protein CASSSGNEQFF.

The V and J genes are TRBV7-2 and TRBJ1-1; D remains ambiguous. Germline lookup yields CDR1 SGHTA and CDR2 FQGNSA. Trimming stripped 2 bases from V and 4 bases from J, with 14 bases between. The CDR3 is made up of 15 amino acids. CDR3 in DNA: TGTGCCAGCAGCTTAACCGCGTGGGGTTTCACTGAAGCTTTCTTT. It translates to CASSLTAWGFTEAFF.

This clonotype came up a few times. The V and J genes are TRBV2 and TRBJ2-2; 8 bases match TRBD1. The CDR3 runs to 15 residues. With V trimmed by 8 bases and J by 0 bases, 5 bases remained unmatched. The germline gives CDR1 SNHLY, CDR2 FYNNEI. The CDR3 is CASDDRGTNTGELFF. The CDR3 nucleotides are TGTGCCAGCGACGACAGGGGTACGAACACCGGGGAGCTGTTTTTT. Filled out from reference TRBV2 and TRBJ2-2, the complete variable domain reads EPEVTQTPSHQVTQMGQEVILRCVPISNHLYFYWYRQILGQKVEFLVSFYNNEISEKSEIFDDQFSVERPDGSNFTLKIRSTKLEDSAMYFCASDDRGTNTGELFFGEGSRLTVL.

This clonotype was counted only a few times. The rearrangement uses TRBV10-3 and TRBJ2-7, with 10 bases identical to TRBD1. The germline CDR1 and CDR2 sequences are ENHRY and SYGVKD. V was pared by 6 bases and J by 2 bases, with 4 bases of the junction left unmatched. The CDR3 totals 14 residues. For the CDR3, the DNA is TGTGCCATCAGCAGGACAGGGGGGGCCTACGAGCAGTACTTC. It codes for CAISRTGGAYEQYF.